Included here is one T cell receptor beta chain sequence, with context. The CDR3 contains 15 residues. Per germline, CDR1 LNHDA and CDR2 SQIVND (reference sequence). V was pared by 5 bases and J by 3 bases, with 17 bases between. Sequenced by immunoSEQ multiplex PCR; TCRdb stores in-frame clones only, minus some. This sample has approximately 100,000 clones, with over 90% found just once. The data derive from a study of siplizumab effects on memory and regulatory T cells. This receptor was identified in a human donor in good health. The source material was Tregs sorted from blood. The V and J genes are TRBV19 and TRBJ2-7, with D perhaps TRBD2 (5 bases). CDR3 protein: CASSFGFGVNYEQYF. In DNA form, the CDR3 reads TGTGCCAGTAGTTTCGGTTTCGGGGTAAACTACGAGCAGTACTTC.